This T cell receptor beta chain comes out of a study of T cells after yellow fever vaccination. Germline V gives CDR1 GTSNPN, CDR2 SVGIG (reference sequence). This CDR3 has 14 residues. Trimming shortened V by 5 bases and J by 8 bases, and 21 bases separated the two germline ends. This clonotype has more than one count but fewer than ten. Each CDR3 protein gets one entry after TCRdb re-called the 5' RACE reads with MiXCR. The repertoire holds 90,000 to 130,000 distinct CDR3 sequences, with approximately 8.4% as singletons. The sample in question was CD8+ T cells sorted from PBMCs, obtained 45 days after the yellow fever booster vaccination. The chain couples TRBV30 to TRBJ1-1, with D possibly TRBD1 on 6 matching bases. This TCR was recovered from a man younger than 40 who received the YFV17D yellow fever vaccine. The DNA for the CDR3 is TGTGCCTGGGGGCCAGGGGTGAATGGAGGAGAAGCTTTCTTT. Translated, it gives CAWGPGVNGGEAFF.